This TCR beta chain derives from a study of monozygotic twins with inflammatory bowel disease. Germline V gene sequence: CDR1 DFQATT, CDR2 SNEGSKA (reference sequence). This CDR3 region has 14 residues. TCRdb re-analyzed the 5' RACE reads; it lists each CDR3 protein once, without DNA. The sample is made up of a few hundred thousand distinct CDR3 sequences, and the top ten hold 1.6% of it. V and J are TRBV20-1 and TRBJ2-7; TCRdb lists TRBD2, though no DNA is available to test this call. The sequenced sample consisted of blood. The clonotype originates from a human donor with ulcerative colitis or Crohn's disease, or a healthy co-twin of an affected twin (not recorded which). Here the CDR3 reads CSARGGILTYEQYF.